Below are 5 T cell receptor beta chains sequenced from a single sample in a study of blood T cell repertoires in COVID-19 (dated by TCRdb to the early 2020s). Library preparation was by the immunoSEQ multiplex PCR assay. Entries here come from immuneACCESS through TCRdb and include only in-frame sequences with V and J called. Some clones fail to appear in such tables; in the studies checked, an unresolved V gene covers under half of the shortfall, and the cause of the remainder is unknown. This sample lists approximately 260,000 clones; about 80% were detected once. Together, the top ten hold 3.4% of the sample. Sequenced input: PBMCs or T cells enriched from blood (not recorded which). The receptors were gathered from a man between 45 and 60 years old who had recovered from COVID-19.

The chain joins TRBV27 to TRBJ2-2, with 8 bases identical to TRBD1. This CDR3 is built from 15 residues. Germline values: CDR1 MNHEY, CDR2 SMNVEV (reference sequence). Trimming took 6 bases from V and 7 from J; bases not matched to a gene: 10. The CDR3 sequence: CASSYAQGAFGELFF. Here the CDR3 DNA reads TGTGCCAGCAGCTACGCTCAGGGGGCCTTCGGGGAGCTGTTTTTT.

The chain employs TRBV6-5 and TRBJ1-5, with TRBD1 as a possible D gene (6 bases). CDR3 size: 15 residues. Germline V gene data show CDR1 as MNHEY and CDR2 as SVGAGI. Deletions cut 0 bases from V and 2 bases from J, with 8 bases between. The CDR3: CASSYSYRGNQPQHF. The CDR3 bases are TGTGCCAGCAGTTACTCGTACAGGGGCAATCAGCCCCAGCATTTT.

This clone was counted only a few times. Here the CDR3 reads CASSQVSNSPLHF. For the CDR3, the DNA is TGTGCCAGCAGCCAAGTTTCAAATTCACCCCTCCACTTT. J is TRBJ1-6 and V is TRBV14; no reliable D call. The germline V gene has CDR1 SGHDN and CDR2 FVKESK. Between the trimmed V and J ends, which lost 1 base and 7 bases, there was a span of 5 bases. CDR3 length equals 13 residues.

The chain uses TRBV29-1 and TRBJ1-6, with D uncertain. CDR3 size: 13 residues. Germline V gene lookup returns CDR1 SQVTM and CDR2 ANQGSEA. V lost 6 bases and J 5 bases, leaving 11 bases between the germline ends. The CDR3 sequence: CSVGWGDNSPLHF. CDR3 DNA sequence: TGCAGCGTGGGGTGGGGAGATAATTCACCCCTCCACTTT.

The chain couples TRBV10-3 to TRBJ2-3; maybe TRBD2 (6 bases). The germline V gene encodes CDR1 ENHRY and CDR2 SYGVKD. The CDR3 sequence is 15 residues long. V lost 8 bases and J lost 0, with 15 bases in between. CDR3 bases: TGTGCCATCTCCCGGGCGGGGAAGAGCACAGATACGCAGTATTTT. This gives the protein CAISRAGKSTDTQYF.